This T cell receptor (beta chain) was retrieved from a study of shared clonotypes between healthy human individuals. Several immunoSEQ plates held equal portions of the genomic DNA taken from each subset. Sequencing was performed with immunoSEQ multiplex PCR; in TCRdb, only in-frame clones are kept and a portion is missing. The sample has some 680,000 clones; around 73% are singletons. This clone was counted a few times. The antigen remains undetermined. General study points: When naive CD4 clonotypes were compared across a few donors, 5% to 5.5% were shared.

The sequence derives from a young woman in good health. The sample was memory CD4+ T cells sorted from blood. The subset here: CD45RA-negative fraction.

CDR3 DNA sequence: TGTGCCAGCACGCTCCAGGGGGCATCCTACAATGAGCAGTTCTTC. Encoded protein: CASTLQGASYNEQFF. The chain combines TRBV5-5 with TRBJ2-1; 8 nucleotides agree with TRBD1. This CDR3 is built from 15 residues. Trimming at V came to 6 bases and at J to 1 base, leaving 6 bases not matched to a gene. In germline, CDR1 is SGHKS, CDR2 YYEKEE (reference sequence).